Presented here are 9 T cell receptor beta chains from one specimen sequenced in a study of blood T cell repertoires in COVID-19. Sequencing was performed with immunoSEQ multiplex PCR; in TCRdb, only in-frame clones are kept and a portion is missing. Of about 180,000 clones listed, roughly 77% are singletons. Sequenced input: peripheral blood. All receptors come from a man aged 65-85 years with active or convalescent COVID-19.

The rearrangement uses TRBV19 and TRBJ1-5; D unclear. This CDR3 is built from 17 residues. Germline V gene data show CDR1 as LNHDA and CDR2 as SQIVND (reference sequence). V shed 5 bases and J shed 1 base, with 18 bases lying between them. CDR3 DNA: TGTGCCAGTAGTCCCCTCGTAGGAGGTGTCAGCAATCAGCCCCAGCATTTT. This codes for CASSPLVGGVSNQPQHF.

This clone was seen only a few times. V gene TRBV4-1 combines with J gene TRBJ2-1, with D possibly matching TRBD1 (5 bases). Per germline, CDR1 MGHRA and CDR2 YSYEKL. The CDR3 spans 15 residues. V lost 0 bases and J lost 6, with 12 bases in between. The chain's CDR3 is CASSQEWGSSNEQFF. The DNA of the CDR3 is TGCGCCAGCAGCCAAGAGTGGGGCTCGAGCAATGAGCAGTTCTTC.

CDR3 in amino acids: CASSPWQGASNQETQYF. CDR3 DNA sequence: TGTGCCAGCTCACCTTGGCAGGGGGCTTCCAACCAAGAGACCCAGTACTTC. This chain joins TRBV18 and TRBJ2-5; 8 bases agree with TRBD1. The length of the CDR3 is 17 residues. The V gene end was trimmed by 3 bases and the J gene end by 0 bases; junction bases not matched to a gene: 9. The germline CDR1 and CDR2 sequences are KGHSH and LQKENI. The full variable domain, its missing parts supplied by reference TRBV18 and TRBJ2-5, is NAGVMQNPRHLVRRRGQEARLRCSPMKGHSHVYWYRQLPEEGLKFMVYLQKENIIDESGMPKERFSAEFPKEGPSILRIQQVVRGDSAAYFCASSPWQGASNQETQYFGPGTRLLVL.

The V and J genes are TRBV5-6 and TRBJ1-2; D not resolved. Germline CDR1 SGHDT, CDR2 YYEEEE. The CDR3 runs to 16 residues. The V and J ends lost 0 bases and 2 bases respectively, with 14 bases between them. The CDR3 is CASSLEVFGRNYGYTF. The CDR3 nucleotides read TGTGCCAGCAGCTTGGAAGTTTTTGGGAGAAACTATGGCTACACCTTC. Drawing the rest from reference TRBV5-6 and TRBJ1-2, the complete variable domain is DAGVTQSPTHLIKTRGQQVTLRCSPKSGHDTVSWYQQALGQGPQFIFQYYEEEERQRGNFPDRFSGHQFPNYSSELNVNALLLGDSALYLCASSLEVFGRNYGYTFGSGTRLTVV.

The chain recombines TRBV5-1 with TRBJ2-5, with TRBD2 matching 11 bases. V dropped 0 bases and J dropped 4; count of bases not matched to a gene: 8. Germline CDR1 is SGHRS and CDR2 is YFSETQ. CDR3 size: 17 residues. The CDR3 sequence is CASSLAGSGRAGETQYF. The CDR3 nucleotides are TGCGCCAGCAGCTTGGCCGGTAGCGGGAGGGCGGGAGAGACCCAGTACTTC.

There are a few counts of this clone. The V call is TRBV7-2, the J call TRBJ2-7; 10 bases are shared with TRBD1. V lost 3 bases and J lost 2; bases outside the gene matches: 1. The CDR3 runs 14 residues. Per germline, CDR1 SGHTA and CDR2 FQGNSA. CDR3 coding DNA: TGTGCCAGCAGCTTTGACAGGGGGCCCTACGAGCAGTACTTC. Translation gives CASSFDRGPYEQYF.

The genes are TRBV7-9 and TRBJ2-5; weak D call: TRBD2 (5 bases). The V gene's germline CDR1 is SEHNR and CDR2 FQNEAQ (reference sequence). The V end was cut by 3 bases, the J end by 5 bases, with 22 bases between. This CDR3 comprises 17 residues. Here the CDR3 reads CASSFFLAGAAEETQYF. DNA of the CDR3: TGTGCCAGCAGCTTTTTTCTCGCGGGCGCCGCAGAGGAGACCCAGTACTTC.

This clone appeared once. This rearrangement joins TRBV5-1 to TRBJ1-3; possible D gene TRBD1, 5 bases. Germline CDR1 reads SGHRS; CDR2 reads YFSETQ. The V end was cut by 7 bases, the J end by 3 bases, with 14 bases between. The CDR3 has 14 amino acids. DNA of the CDR3: TGCGCCAGCGGGGGGGGAATGGATGGAAACACCATATATTTT. This translates into CASGGGMDGNTIYF. Supplemented by reference TRBV5-1 and TRBJ1-3, the full variable domain reads KAGVTQTPRYLIKTRGQQVTLSCSPISGHRSVSWYQQTPGQGLQFLFEYFSETQRNKGNFPGRFSGRQFSNSRSEMNVSTLELGDSALYLCASGGGMDGNTIYFGEGSWLTVV.

J is TRBJ1-2 and V is TRBV20-1; 9 bases match TRBD1. J lost 8 bases, V lost 3 bases, and 10 bases had no gene match. The CDR3 runs to 14 residues. Germline CDR1 DFQATT, CDR2 SNEGSKA (reference sequence). This CDR3 is CSASPRDRVRGYTF. The CDR3, as DNA: TGCAGTGCTAGTCCACGGGACAGGGTCCGGGGCTACACCTTC.